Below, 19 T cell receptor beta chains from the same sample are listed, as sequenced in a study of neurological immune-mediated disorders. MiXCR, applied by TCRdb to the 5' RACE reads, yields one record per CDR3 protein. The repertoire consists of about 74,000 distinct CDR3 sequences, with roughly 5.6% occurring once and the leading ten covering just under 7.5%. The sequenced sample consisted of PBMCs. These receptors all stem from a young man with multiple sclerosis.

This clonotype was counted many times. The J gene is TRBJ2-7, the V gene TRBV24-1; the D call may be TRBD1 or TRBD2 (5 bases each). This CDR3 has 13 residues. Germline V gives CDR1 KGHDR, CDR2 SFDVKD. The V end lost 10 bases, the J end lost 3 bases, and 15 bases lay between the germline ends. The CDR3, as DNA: TGTGCCACGAGGGACCCACTTAACTACGAGCAGTACTTC. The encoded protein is CATRDPLNYEQYF.

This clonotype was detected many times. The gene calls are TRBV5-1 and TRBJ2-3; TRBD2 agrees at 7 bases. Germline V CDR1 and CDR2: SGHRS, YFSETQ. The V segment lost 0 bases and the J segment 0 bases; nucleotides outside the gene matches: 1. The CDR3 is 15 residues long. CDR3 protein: CASSLGSGSTDTQYF. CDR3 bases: TGCGCCAGCAGCTTGGGTAGCGGGAGCACAGATACGCAGTATTTT.

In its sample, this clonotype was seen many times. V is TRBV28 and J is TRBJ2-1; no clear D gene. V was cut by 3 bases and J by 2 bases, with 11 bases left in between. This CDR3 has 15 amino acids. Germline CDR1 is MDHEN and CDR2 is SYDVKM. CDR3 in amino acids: CASSLALSTYNEQFF. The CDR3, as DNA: TGTGCCAGCAGTTTGGCTCTCTCTACCTACAATGAGCAGTTCTTC. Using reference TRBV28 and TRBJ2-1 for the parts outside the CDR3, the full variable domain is DVKVTQSSRYLVKRTGEKVFLECVQDMDHENMFWYRQDPGLGLRLIYFSYDVKMKEKGDIPEGYSVSREKKERFSLILESASTNQTSMYLCASSLALSTYNEQFFGPGTRLTVL.

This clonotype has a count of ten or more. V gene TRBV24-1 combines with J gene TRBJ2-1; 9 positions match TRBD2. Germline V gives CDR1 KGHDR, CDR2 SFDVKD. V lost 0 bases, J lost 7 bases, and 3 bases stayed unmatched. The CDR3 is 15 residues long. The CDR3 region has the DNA TGTGCCACCAGTGATTTGGCTCTAGCGGGGAATGAGCAGTTCTTC. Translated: CATSDLALAGNEQFF.

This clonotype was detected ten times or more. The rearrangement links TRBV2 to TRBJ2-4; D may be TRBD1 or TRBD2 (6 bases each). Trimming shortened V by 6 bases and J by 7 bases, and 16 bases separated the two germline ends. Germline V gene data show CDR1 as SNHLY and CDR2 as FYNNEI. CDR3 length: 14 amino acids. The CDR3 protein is CASRRGVLRNIQYF. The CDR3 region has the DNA TGTGCCAGCAGGAGGGGGGTCCTCAGGAACATTCAGTACTTC.

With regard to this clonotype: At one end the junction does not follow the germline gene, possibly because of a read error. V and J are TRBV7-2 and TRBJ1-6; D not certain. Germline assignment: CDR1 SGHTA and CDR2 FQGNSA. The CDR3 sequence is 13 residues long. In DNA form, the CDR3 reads TGTGCCTCTTTCCAGTTACGCAATTCACCCCTCAACTTT. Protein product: CASFQLRNSPLNF.

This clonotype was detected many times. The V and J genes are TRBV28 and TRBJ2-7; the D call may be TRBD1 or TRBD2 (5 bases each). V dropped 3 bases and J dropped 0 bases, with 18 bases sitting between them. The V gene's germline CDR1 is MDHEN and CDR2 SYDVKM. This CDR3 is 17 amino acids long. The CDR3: CASSLGVWGSNSYEQYF. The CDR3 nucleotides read TGTGCCAGCAGTTTGGGGGTTTGGGGGAGCAACTCCTACGAGCAGTACTTC.

The CDR3 spells CASSLYSDNSPLHF. DNA of the CDR3: TGTGCCAGCAGTTTATACAGCGACAATTCACCCCTCCACTTT. The J gene is TRBJ1-6, the V gene TRBV28, with D uncertain. Germline V gene sequence: CDR1 MDHEN, CDR2 SYDVKM. CDR3 length: 14 residues. The germline V and J ends were trimmed by 1 base and 7 bases, with 8 bases remaining between them.

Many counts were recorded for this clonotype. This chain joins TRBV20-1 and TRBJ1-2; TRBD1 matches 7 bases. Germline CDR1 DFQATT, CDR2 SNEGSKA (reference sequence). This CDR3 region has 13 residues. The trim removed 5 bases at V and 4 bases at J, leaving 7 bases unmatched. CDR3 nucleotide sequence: TGCAGTGCTCATGGACAGGACCTCTATGGCTACACCTTC. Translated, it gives CSAHGQDLYGYTF.

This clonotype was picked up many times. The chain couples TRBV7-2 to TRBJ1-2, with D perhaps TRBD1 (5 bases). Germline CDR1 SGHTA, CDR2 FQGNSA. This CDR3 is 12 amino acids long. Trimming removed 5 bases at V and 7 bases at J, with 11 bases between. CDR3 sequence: CASSRQQGGYTF. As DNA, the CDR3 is TGTGCCAGCAGCCGACAGCAGGGTGGCTACACCTTC.

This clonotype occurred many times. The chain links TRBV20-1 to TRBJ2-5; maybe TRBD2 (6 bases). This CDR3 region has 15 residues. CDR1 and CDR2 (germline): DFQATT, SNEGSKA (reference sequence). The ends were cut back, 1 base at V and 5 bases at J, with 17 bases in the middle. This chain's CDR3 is CSARVRETLSETQYF. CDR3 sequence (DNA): TGCAGTGCTAGAGTTCGGGAGACTCTATCGGAGACCCAGTACTTC.

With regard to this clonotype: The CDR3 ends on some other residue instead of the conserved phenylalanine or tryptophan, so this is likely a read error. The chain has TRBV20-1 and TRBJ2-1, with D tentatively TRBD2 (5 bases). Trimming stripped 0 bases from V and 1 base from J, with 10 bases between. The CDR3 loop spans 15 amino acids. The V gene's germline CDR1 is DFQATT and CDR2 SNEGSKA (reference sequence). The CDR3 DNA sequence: TGCAGTGCTAGAGATTTAGCGAGATCCTACAATGAGCAGTTCTGC. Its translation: CSARDLARSYNEQFC.

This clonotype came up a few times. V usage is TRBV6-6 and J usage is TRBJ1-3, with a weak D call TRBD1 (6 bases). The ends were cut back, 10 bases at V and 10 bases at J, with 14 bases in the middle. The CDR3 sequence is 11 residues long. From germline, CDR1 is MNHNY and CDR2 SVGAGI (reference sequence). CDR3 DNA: TGTGCCATCTCGAGGGGGGAAACCATATATTTT. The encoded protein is CAISRGETIYF.

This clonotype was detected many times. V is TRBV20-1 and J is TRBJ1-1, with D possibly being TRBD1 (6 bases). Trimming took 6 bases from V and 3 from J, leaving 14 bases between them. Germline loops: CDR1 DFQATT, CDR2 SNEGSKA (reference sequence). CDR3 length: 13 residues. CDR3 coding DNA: TGCAGTGCGGGGAGGGGGGGCCACACTGAAGCTTTCTTT. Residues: CSAGRGGHTEAFF.

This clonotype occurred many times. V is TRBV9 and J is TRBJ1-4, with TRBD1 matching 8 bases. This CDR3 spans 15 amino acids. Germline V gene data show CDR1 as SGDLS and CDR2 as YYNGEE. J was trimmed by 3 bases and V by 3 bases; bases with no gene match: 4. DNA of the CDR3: TGTGCCAGCAGCGGTGGACAGGGACCTAATGAAAAACTGTTTTTT. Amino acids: CASSGGQGPNEKLFF.

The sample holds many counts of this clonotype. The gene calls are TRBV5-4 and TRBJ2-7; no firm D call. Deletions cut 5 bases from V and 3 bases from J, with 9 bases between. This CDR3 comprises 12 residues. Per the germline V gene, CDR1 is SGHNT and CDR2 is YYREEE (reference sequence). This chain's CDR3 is CASSDSGYEQYF. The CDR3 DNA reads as TGTGCCAGCAGTGACTCGGGCTACGAGCAGTACTTC.

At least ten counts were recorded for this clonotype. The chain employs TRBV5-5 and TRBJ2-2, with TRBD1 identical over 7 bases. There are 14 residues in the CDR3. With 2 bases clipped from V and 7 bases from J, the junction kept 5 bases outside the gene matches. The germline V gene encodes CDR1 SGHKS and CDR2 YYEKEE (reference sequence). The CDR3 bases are TGTGCCAGCAGCTTACAGGGGTCGGACGGGGAGCTGTTTTTT. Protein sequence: CASSLQGSDGELFF.

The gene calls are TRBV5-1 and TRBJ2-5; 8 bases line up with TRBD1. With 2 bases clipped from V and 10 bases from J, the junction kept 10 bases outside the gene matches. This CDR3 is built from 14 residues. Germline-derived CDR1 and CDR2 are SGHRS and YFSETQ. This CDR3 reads CASSFDVGQAHQYF. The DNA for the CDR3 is TGCGCCAGCAGCTTCGATGTGGGACAGGCTCACCAGTACTTC.

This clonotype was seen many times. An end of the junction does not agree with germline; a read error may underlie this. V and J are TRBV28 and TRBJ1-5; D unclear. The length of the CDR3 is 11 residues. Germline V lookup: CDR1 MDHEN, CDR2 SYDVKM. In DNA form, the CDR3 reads TGTGCCAGCAGCATAGGTCAACCCCAGAATTTT. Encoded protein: CASSIGQPQNF.